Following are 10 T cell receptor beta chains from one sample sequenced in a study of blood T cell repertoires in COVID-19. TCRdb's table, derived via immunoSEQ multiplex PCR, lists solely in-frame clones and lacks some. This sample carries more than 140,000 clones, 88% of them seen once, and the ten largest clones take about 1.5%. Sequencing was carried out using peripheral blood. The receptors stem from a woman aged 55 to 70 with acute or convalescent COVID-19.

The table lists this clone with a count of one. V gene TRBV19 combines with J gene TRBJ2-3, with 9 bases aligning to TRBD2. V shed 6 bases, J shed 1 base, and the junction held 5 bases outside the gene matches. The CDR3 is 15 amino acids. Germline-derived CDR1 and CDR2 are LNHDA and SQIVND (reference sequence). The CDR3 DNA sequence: TGTGCCAGTAGGGAGCGGGGGGCAGGCACAGATACGCAGTATTTT. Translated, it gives CASRERGAGTDTQYF.

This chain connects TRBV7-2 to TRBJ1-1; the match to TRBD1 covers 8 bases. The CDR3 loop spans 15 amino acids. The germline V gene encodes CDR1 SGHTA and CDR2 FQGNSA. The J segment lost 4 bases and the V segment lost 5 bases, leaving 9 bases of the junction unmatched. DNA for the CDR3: TGTGCCAGCAGCGAGGAGGACAGGGCGTCCACTGAAGCTTTCTTT. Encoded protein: CASSEEDRASTEAFF.

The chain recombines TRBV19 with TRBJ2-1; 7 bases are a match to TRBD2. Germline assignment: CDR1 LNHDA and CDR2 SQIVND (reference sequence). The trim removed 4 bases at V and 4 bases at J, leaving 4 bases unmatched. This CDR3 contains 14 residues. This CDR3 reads CASSKRGDYNEQFF. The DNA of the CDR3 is TGTGCCAGTAGTAAGCGGGGCGATTACAATGAGCAGTTCTTC.

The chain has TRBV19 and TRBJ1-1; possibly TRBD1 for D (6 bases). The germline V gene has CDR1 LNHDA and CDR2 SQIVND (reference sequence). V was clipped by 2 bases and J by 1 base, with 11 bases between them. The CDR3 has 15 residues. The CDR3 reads CASSINPGQNTEAFF. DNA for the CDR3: TGTGCCAGTAGTATAAATCCGGGACAGAACACTGAAGCTTTCTTT. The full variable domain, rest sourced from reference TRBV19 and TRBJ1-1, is DGGITQSPKYLFRKEGQNVTLSCEQNLNHDAMYWYRQDPGQGLRLIYYSQIVNDFQKGDIAEGYSVSREKKESFPLTVTSAQKNPTAFYLCASSINPGQNTEAFFGQGTRLTVV.

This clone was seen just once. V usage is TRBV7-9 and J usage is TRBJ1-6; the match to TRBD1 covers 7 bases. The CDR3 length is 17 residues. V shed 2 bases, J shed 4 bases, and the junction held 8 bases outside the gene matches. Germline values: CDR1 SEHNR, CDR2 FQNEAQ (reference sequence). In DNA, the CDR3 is TGTGCCAGCAGCTTAAGCTTAGGGGGCGGTTATAATTCACCCCTCCACTTT. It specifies CASSLSLGGGYNSPLHF.

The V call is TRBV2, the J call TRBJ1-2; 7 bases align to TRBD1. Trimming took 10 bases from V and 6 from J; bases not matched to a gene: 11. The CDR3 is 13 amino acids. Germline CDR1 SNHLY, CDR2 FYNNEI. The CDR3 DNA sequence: TGTGCCACCGAAACGGGGACAGCTCATGGCTACACCTTC. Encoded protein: CATETGTAHGYTF.

Here the CDR3 reads CASTKQGSTGELFF. In nucleotides, the CDR3 is TGTGCCAGCACCAAACAGGGTAGCACCGGGGAGCTGTTTTTT. The rearrangement joins TRBV6-5 to TRBJ2-2; a weak D match, TRBD1 (6 bases). The CDR3 is made up of 14 amino acids. The ends were cut back, 7 bases at V and 4 bases at J, with 13 bases in the middle. Looked up from germline, CDR1 is MNHEY and CDR2 is SVGAGI.

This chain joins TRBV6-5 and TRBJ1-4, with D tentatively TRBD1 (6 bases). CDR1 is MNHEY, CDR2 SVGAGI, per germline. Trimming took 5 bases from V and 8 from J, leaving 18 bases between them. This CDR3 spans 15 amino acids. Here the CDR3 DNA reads TGTGCCAGCAGTCATACAGGGAAAGGGGGAGAAAAACTGTTTTTT. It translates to CASSHTGKGGEKLFF.

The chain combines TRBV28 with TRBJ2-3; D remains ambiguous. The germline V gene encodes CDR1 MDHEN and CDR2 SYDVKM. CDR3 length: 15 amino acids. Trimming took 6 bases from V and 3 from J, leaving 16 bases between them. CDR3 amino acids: CASSLSPSRTDTQYF. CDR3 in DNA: TGTGCCAGCAGCCTTTCACCCTCCCGGACAGATACGCAGTATTTT.

CDR3 in amino acids: CASSFRGNPYEQYF. In DNA form, the CDR3 reads TGTGCCAGCAGTTTCAGGGGAAACCCCTACGAGCAGTACTTC. The rearrangement joins TRBV28 to TRBJ2-7; D may be TRBD1 (6 bases). V was pared by 3 bases and J by 2 bases, with 11 bases between. Germline-derived CDR1 and CDR2 are MDHEN and SYDVKM. This CDR3 contains 14 residues.